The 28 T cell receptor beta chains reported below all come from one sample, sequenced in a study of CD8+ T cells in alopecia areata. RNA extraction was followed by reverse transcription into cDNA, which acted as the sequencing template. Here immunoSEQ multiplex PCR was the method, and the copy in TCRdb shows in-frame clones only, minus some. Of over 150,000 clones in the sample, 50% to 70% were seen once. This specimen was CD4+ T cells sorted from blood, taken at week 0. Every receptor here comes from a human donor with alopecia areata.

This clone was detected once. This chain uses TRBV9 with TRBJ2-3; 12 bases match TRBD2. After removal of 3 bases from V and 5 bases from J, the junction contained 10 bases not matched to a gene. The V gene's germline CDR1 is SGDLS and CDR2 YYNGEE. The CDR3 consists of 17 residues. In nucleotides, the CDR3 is TGTGCCAGCAGCGCCAAACTAGCGGGGGGCCGGGGAGATACGCAGTATTTT. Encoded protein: CASSAKLAGGRGDTQYF. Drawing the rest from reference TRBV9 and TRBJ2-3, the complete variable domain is DSGVTQTPKHLITATGQRVTLRCSPRSGDLSVYWYQQSLDQGLQFLIQYYNGEERAKGNILERFSAQQFPDLHSELNLSSLELGDSALYFCASSAKLAGGRGDTQYFGPGTRLTVL.

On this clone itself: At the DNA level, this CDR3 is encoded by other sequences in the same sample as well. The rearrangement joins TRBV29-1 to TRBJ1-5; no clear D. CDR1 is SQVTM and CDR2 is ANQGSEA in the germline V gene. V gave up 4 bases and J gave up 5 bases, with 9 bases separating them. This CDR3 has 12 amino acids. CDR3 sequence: CSVGGGDQPQHF. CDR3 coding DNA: TGCAGCGTTGGGGGTGGGGATCAGCCCCAGCATTTT.

CDR3 bases: TGTGCCAGCAGCTTCGGGGGTAGCGGGGGCCTGGCGGATACGCAGTATTTT. Residues: CASSFGGSGGLADTQYF. The chain carries TRBV7-9 and TRBJ2-3; 9 nucleotides align to TRBD2. The CDR3 extends over 17 amino acids. Germline V gene sequence: CDR1 SEHNR, CDR2 FQNEAQ (reference sequence). Trimming took 3 bases from V and 6 from J; bases not matched to a gene: 13.

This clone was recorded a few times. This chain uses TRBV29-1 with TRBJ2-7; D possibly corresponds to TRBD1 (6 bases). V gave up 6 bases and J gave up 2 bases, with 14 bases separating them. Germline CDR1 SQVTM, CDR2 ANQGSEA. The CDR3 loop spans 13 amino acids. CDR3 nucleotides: TGCAGCGTCTACCGGGACACCACCTACGAGCAGTACTTC. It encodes CSVYRDTTYEQYF.

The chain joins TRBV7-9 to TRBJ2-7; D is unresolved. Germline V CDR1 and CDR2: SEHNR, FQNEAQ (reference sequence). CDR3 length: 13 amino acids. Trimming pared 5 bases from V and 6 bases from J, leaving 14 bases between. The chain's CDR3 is CASSQDPAREQYF. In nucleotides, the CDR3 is TGTGCCAGCAGCCAGGACCCGGCGCGCGAGCAGTACTTC.

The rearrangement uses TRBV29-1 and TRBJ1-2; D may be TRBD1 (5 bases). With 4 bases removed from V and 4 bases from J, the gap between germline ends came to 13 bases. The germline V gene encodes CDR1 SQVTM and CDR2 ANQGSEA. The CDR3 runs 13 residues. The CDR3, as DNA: TGCAGCGTTGGGGTGGGGCTTGGCTATGGCTACACCTTC. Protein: CSVGVGLGYGYTF.

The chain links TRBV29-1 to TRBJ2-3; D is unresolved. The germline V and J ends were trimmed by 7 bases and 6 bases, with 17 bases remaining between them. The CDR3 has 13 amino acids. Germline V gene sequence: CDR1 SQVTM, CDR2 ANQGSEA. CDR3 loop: CSARRRLVDTQYF. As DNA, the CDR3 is TGCAGCGCAAGAAGGCGGCTCGTGGATACGCAGTATTTT.

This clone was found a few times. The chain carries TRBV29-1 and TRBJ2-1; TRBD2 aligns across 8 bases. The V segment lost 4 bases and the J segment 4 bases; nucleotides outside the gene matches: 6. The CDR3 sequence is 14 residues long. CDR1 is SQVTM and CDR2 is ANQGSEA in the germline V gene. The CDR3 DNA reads TGCAGCGTTGTTCGGCGGGGGGTGTACAATGAGCAGTTCTTC. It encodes CSVVRRGVYNEQFF.

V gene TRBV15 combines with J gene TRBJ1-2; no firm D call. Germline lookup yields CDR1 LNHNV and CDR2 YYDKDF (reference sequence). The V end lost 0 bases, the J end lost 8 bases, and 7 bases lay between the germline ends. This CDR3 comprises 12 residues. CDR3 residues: CATSREGFGYTF. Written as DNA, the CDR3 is TGTGCCACCAGCAGAGAAGGGTTCGGCTACACCTTC.

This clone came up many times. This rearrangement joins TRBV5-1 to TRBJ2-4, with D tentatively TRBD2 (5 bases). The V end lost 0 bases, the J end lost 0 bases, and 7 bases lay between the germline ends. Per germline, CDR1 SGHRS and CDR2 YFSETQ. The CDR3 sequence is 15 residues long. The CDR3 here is CASSLGGLAKNIQYF. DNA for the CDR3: TGCGCCAGCAGCTTGGGAGGACTAGCCAAAAACATTCAGTACTTC.

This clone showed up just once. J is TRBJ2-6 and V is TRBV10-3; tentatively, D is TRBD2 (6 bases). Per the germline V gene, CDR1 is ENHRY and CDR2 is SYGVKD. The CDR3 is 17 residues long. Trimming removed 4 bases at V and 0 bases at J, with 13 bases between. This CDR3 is CAISGSSETSGANVLTF. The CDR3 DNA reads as TGTGCCATCAGTGGTTCTAGCGAAACCTCTGGGGCCAACGTCCTGACTTTC.

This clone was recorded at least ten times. The CDR3 loop reads CSVEENRGYGKNIQYF. As DNA, the CDR3 is TGCAGCGTTGAAGAGAACAGGGGGTATGGCAAAAACATTCAGTACTTC. The rearrangement joins TRBV29-1 to TRBJ2-4; the match to TRBD1 covers 8 bases. The CDR3 extends over 16 amino acids. Germline CDR1 is SQVTM and CDR2 is ANQGSEA. J was trimmed by 3 bases and V by 0 bases; bases with no gene match: 7.

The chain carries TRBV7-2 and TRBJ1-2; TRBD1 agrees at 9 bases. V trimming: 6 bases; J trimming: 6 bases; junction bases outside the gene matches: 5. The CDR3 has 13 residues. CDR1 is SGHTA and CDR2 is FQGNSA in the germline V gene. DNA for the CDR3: TGTGCCAGCAGTCGGGACAGGGATAATGGCTACACCTTC. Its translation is CASSRDRDNGYTF.

The CDR3 DNA sequence: TGTGCCTGGACCTACGGGGGTATGAATGAAAAACTGTTTTTT. Amino acid sequence: CAWTYGGMNEKLFF. V gene TRBV30 combines with J gene TRBJ1-4; D is perhaps TRBD1 (5 bases). CDR1 is GTSNPN, CDR2 SVGIG, per germline (reference sequence). Trimming cost V 4 bases and J 5 bases, with 14 bases left between them. This CDR3 has 14 residues.

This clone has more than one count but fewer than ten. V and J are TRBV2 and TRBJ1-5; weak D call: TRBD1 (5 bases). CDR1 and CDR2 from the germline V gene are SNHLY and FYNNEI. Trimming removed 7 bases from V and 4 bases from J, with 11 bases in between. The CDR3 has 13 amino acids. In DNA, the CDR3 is TGTGCCAGCACCGGGGGAGTAAATCAGCCCCAGCATTTT. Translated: CASTGGVNQPQHF.

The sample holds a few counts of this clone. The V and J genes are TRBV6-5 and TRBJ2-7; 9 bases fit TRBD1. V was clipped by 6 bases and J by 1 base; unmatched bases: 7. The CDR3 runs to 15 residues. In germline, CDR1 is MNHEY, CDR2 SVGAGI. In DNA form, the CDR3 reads TGTGCCAGCAGACGGACAGGGGCTTCGTCCTACGAGCAGTACTTC. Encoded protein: CASRRTGASSYEQYF.

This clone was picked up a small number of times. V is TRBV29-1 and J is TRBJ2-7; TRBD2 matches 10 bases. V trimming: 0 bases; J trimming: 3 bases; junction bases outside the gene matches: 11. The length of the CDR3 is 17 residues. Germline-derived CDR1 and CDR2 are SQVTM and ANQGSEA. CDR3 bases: TGCAGCGTTGAAGATGTCGTCCAGCGGGGGGGTGTCTACGAGCAGTACTTC. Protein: CSVEDVVQRGGVYEQYF.

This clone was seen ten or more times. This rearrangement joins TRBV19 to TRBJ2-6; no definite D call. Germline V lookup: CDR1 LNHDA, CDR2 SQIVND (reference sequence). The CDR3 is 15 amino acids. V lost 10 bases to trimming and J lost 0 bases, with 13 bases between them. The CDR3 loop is CATAPVLSGANVLTF. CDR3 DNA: TGTGCCACCGCTCCCGTGCTCTCTGGGGCCAACGTCCTGACTTTC.

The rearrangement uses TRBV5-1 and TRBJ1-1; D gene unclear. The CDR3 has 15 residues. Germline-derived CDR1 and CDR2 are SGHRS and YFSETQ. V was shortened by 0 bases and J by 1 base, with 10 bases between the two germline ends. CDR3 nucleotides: TGCGCCAGCAGCTTGGAACCAGGTGGGAACACTGAAGCTTTCTTT. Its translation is CASSLEPGGNTEAFF.

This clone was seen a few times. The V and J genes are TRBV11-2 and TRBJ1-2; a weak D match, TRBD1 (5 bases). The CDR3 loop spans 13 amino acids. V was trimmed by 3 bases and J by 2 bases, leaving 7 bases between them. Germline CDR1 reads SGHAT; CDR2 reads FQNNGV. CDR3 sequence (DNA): TGTGCCAGCAGCTTGACAGACAACTATGGCTACACCTTC. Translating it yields CASSLTDNYGYTF. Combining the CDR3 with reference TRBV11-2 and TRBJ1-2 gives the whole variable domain EAGVAQSPRYKIIEKRQSVAFWCNPISGHATLYWYQQILGQGPKLLIQFQNNGVVDDSQLPKDRFSAERLKGVDSTLKIQPAKLEDSAVYLCASSLTDNYGYTFGSGTRLTVV.

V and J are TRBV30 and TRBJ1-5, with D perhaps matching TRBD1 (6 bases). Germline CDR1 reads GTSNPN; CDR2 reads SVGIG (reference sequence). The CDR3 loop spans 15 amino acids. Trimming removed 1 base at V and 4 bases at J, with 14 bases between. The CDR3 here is CAWSARDTKNQPQHF. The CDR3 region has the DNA TGTGCCTGGAGTGCCCGGGACACCAAGAATCAGCCCCAGCATTTT. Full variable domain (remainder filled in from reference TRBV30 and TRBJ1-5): SQTIHQWPATLVQPVGSPLSLECTVEGTSNPNLYWYRQAAGRGLQLLFYSVGIGQISSEVPQNLSASRPQDRQFILSSKKLLLSDSGFYLCAWSARDTKNQPQHFGDGTRLSIL.

The CDR3: CASSLDPGRTEAFF. The CDR3 bases are TGCGCCAGCAGCTTGGACCCAGGGCGGACTGAAGCTTTCTTT. This chain connects TRBV5-1 to TRBJ1-1; perhaps TRBD1 as D (5 bases). Trimming stripped 0 bases from V and 5 bases from J, with 11 bases between. Germline V CDR1 and CDR2: SGHRS, YFSETQ. The CDR3 sequence is 14 residues long.

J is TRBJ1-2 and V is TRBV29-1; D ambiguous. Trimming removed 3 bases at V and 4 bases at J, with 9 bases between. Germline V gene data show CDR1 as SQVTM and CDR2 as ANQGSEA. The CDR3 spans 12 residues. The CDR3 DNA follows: TGCAGCGTTGATAACAGCAGCTATGGCTACACCTTC. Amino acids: CSVDNSSYGYTF. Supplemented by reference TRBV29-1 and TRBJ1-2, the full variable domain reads SAVISQKPSRDICQRGTSLTIQCQVDSQVTMMFWYRQQPGQSLTLIATANQGSEATYESGFVIDKFPISRPNLTFSTLTVSNMSPEDSSIYLCSVDNSSYGYTFGSGTRLTVV.

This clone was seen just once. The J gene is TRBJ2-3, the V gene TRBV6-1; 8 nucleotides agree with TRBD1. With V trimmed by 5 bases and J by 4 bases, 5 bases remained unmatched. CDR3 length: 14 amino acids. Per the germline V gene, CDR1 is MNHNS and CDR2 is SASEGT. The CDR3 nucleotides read TGTGCCAGCAGTCAGGGGGCCGGAGCAGATACGCAGTATTTT. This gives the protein CASSQGAGADTQYF.

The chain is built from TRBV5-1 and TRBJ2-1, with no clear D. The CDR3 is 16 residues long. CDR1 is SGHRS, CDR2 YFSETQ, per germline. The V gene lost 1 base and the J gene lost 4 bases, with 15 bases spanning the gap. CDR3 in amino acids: CASSLRSGLAYNEQFF. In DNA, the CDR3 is TGCGCCAGCAGCTTGAGGTCTGGTCTTGCATACAATGAGCAGTTCTTC.

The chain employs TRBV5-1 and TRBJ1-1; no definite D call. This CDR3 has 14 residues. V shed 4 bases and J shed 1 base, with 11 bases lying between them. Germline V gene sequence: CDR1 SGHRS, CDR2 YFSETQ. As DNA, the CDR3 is TGCGCCAGCAGCGAACTCTCCAGGAACACTGAAGCTTTCTTT. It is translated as CASSELSRNTEAFF.

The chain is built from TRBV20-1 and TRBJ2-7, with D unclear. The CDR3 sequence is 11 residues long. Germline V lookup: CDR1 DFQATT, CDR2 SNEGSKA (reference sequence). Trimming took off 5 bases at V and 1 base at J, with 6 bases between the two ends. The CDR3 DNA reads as TGCAGTGCTTTTCAGTCCTACGAGCAGTACTTC. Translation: CSAFQSYEQYF.

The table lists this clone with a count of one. CDR3 sequence reads: CAWSSMGTGELFF. CDR3 sequence (DNA): TGTGCCTGGAGTTCAATGGGGACCGGGGAGCTGTTTTTT. J is TRBJ2-2 and V is TRBV30; no reliable D call. With 2 bases removed from V and 5 bases from J, the gap between germline ends came to 9 bases. Germline V lookup: CDR1 GTSNPN, CDR2 SVGIG (reference sequence). This CDR3 has 13 amino acids.